This T cell receptor (beta chain) derives from a study of regulatory T cells in long-lasting Graves disease. Findings and caveats of the study: Analysis covered peripheral blood alone, not thyroid tissue.

This clonotype was seen repeatedly, ten times or more. Its specificity is unknown. Investigators prepared the TCR beta libraries by applying iRepertoire HTBI primers and Arm-PCR of CDR3 regions. In TCRdb, the multiplex PCR reads were re-called with MiXCR into one record per CDR3 protein. The sample includes a few hundred thousand distinct CDR3 sequences, 22% seen only once; the top ten take 13%. CDR1 and CDR2 from the germline V gene are SNHLY and FYNNEI. Trimming stripped 4 bases from V and 7 bases from J, with 16 bases between. CDR3 length equals 14 residues. Time point in this sample: persistent/refractory GD, antithyroid drugs over 5 years with positive TRAb. With RNA extracted from PBMCs as input, the TCR library was made. About 8.8 milliliters of peripheral blood were drawn into EDTA tubes.

The origin of this receptor is a female donor with Graves disease. This specimen consisted of peripheral blood mononuclear cells (PBMCs), obtained when the disease was refractory, from a patient treated with antithyroid drugs. This chain connects TRBV2 to TRBJ2-5, with D possibly TRBD2 on 5 matching bases. The CDR3 protein is CASSVTETTTTQYF. CDR3 bases: TGTGCCAGCAGTGTTACCGAGACTACTACGACCCAGTACTTC.